Listed below are T cell receptor beta chains from one sample, sequenced in a study of fetal regulatory T cell absence and autoimmunity. Sequenced by immunoSEQ multiplex PCR; TCRdb stores in-frame clones only, minus some. The sample contains 95,000 or so clones, around 72% of which appear only once. The sequenced material came from pancreas tissue. The receptors were sampled from a male donor with IPEX syndrome. CDR3s include the opening cysteine and the closing phenylalanine or tryptophan. The order of the fields is D gene, clone size, V gene, J gene, CDR3 DNA, CDR3 protein. D genes are given only for firm matches. Clone size is stated in some rows and not others, as once, few, many or a class when expanded.

D gene: -; clone size: -; V gene: TRBV27; J gene: TRBJ2-7; CDR3 DNA: TGTGCCAGCAGTCCTCGGCCCGTCCCCCCGGACTACGAGCAGTACTTC; CDR3 protein: CASSPRPVPPDYEQYF
D gene: TRBD2; clone size: -; V gene: TRBV6-1; J gene: TRBJ2-5; CDR3 DNA: TGTGCCAGCAGTGAAGGACTAGCGGGGGGCCAAGAGACCCAGTACTTC; CDR3 protein: CASSEGLAGGQETQYF
D gene: -; clone size: -; V gene: TRBV5-1; J gene: TRBJ2-5; CDR3 DNA: TGCGCCAGCAGCTTGGGACGAGCGGTAAAAGAGACCCAGTACTTC; CDR3 protein: CASSLGRAVKETQYF
D gene: TRBD1; clone size: few; V gene: TRBV6-5; J gene: TRBJ2-7; CDR3 DNA: TGTGCCAGCAGTTACGAGGGGGCGTACGAGCAGTACTTC; CDR3 protein: CASSYEGAYEQYF
D gene: -; clone size: few; V gene: TRBV27; J gene: TRBJ2-5; CDR3 DNA: TGTGCCAGCAGTTCGGCCGAGAAGACCCAGTACTTC; CDR3 protein: CASSSAEKTQYF
D gene: TRBD2; clone size: -; V gene: TRBV2; J gene: TRBJ2-1; CDR3 DNA: TGTGCCACACTAAACCGGGGGGAGAGTCGGGTTAATGAGCAGTTCTTC; CDR3 protein: CATLNRGESRVNEQFF
D gene: TRBD2; clone size: few; V gene: TRBV10-1; J gene: TRBJ2-1; CDR3 DNA: TGCGCCAGCAGTGAGTCAGATGCGGGGGGGCCCTACAATGAGCAGTTCTTC; CDR3 protein: CASSESDAGGPYNEQFF
D gene: -; clone size: -; V gene: TRBV9; J gene: TRBJ2-1; CDR3 DNA: TGTGCCAGCAGCGTAACCGGGAGTTACAATGAGCAGTTCTTC; CDR3 protein: CASSVTGSYNEQFF
D gene: TRBD1; clone size: -; V gene: TRBV4-1; J gene: TRBJ1-3; CDR3 DNA: TGCGCCAGCAGCCAGGCCGGGACAGTCTCTTCTGGAAACACCATATATTTT; CDR3 protein: CASSQAGTVSSGNTIYF
D gene: -; clone size: -; V gene: TRBV7-2; J gene: TRBJ1-3; CDR3 DNA: TGTGCCAGCAGCTCCGGACAGGGAAACACCATATATTTT; CDR3 protein: CASSSGQGNTIYF
D gene: TRBD2; clone size: -; V gene: TRBV11-3; J gene: TRBJ2-7; CDR3 DNA: TGTGCCAGCAGCTTAGACGCTAGCGGATCCTACGAGCAGTACTTC; CDR3 protein: CASSLDASGSYEQYF
D gene: TRBD1; clone size: -; V gene: TRBV6-4; J gene: TRBJ1-4; CDR3 DNA: TGTGCCAGCAGTGGACAGGGGCCCTTCTATGAAAAACTGTTTTTT; CDR3 protein: CASSGQGPFYEKLFF
D gene: TRBD1; clone size: -; V gene: TRBV7-9; J gene: TRBJ1-2; CDR3 DNA: TGTGCCAGCAGCCCCACAGGGGCGGGGGGCTACACCTTC; CDR3 protein: CASSPTGAGGYTF
D gene: -; clone size: -; V gene: TRBV27; J gene: TRBJ2-1; CDR3 DNA: TGTGCCAGCGGGGCCAGCTCCTACAATGAGCAGTTCTTC; CDR3 protein: CASGASSYNEQFF
D gene: -; clone size: -; V gene: TRBV5-1; J gene: TRBJ2-4; CDR3 DNA: TGCGCCAGCAGCTTGGCCACGAGAAACATTCAGTACTTC; CDR3 protein: CASSLATRNIQYF
D gene: -; clone size: -; V gene: TRBV30; J gene: TRBJ2-1; CDR3 DNA: TGTGCCTCCTCCCAGCGGGACAGCTCCTACAATGAGCAGTTCTTC; CDR3 protein: CASSQRDSSYNEQFF
D gene: TRBD1; clone size: once; V gene: TRBV2; J gene: TRBJ1-4; CDR3 DNA: TGTGCCAGCAGATGTTGTGGACAGGGTGAAAAACTGTTTTTT; CDR3 protein: CASRCCGQGEKLFF
D gene: -; clone size: -; V gene: TRBV19; J gene: TRBJ2-2; CDR3 DNA: TGTGCCAGTAGTATAGAGGACAGAAACACCGGGGAGCTGTTTTTT; CDR3 protein: CASSIEDRNTGELFF
D gene: -; clone size: -; V gene: TRBV5-4; J gene: TRBJ2-7; CDR3 DNA: TGTGCCAGCAGCGGAGGGATGACCCAAGACTACGAGCAGTACTTC; CDR3 protein: CASSGGMTQDYEQYF
D gene: -; clone size: -; V gene: TRBV19; J gene: TRBJ1-5; CDR3 DNA: TGTGCCAGTAGTATTAGAGGGGCGGTAGGCAATCAGCCCCAGCATTTT; CDR3 protein: CASSIRGAVGNQPQHF
D gene: -; clone size: -; V gene: TRBV5-8; J gene: TRBJ1-5; CDR3 DNA: TGTGCCAGCAGCCAAACCGGGGGGCTATATAGCAATCAGCCCCAGCATTTT; CDR3 protein: CASSQTGGLYSNQPQHF
D gene: -; clone size: -; V gene: TRBV5-1; J gene: TRBJ1-4; CDR3 DNA: TGCGCCAGCAGCCCTTGGGGGGCCGGGGCTGAAAAACTGTTTTTT; CDR3 protein: CASSPWGAGAEKLFF
D gene: TRBD2; clone size: -; V gene: TRBV4-2; J gene: TRBJ2-2; CDR3 DNA: TGTGCCAGCAGCCAAGGACTAGCGGGAGGAACCGGGGAGCTGTTTTTT; CDR3 protein: CASSQGLAGGTGELFF
D gene: -; clone size: -; V gene: TRBV6-5; J gene: TRBJ1-2; CDR3 DNA: TGTGCCAGCGGGACACGCCTCAGGGGTAACTATGGCTACACCTTC; CDR3 protein: CASGTRLRGNYGYTF
D gene: -; clone size: -; V gene: TRBV4-2; J gene: TRBJ2-7; CDR3 DNA: TGTGCCAGCAGCCAAGTAGTACGTCAAGACCTCTCCTACGAGCAGTACTTC; CDR3 protein: CASSQVVRQDLSYEQYF
D gene: -; clone size: -; V gene: TRBV5-6; J gene: TRBJ1-2; CDR3 DNA: TGTGCCAGCAGCTTGGTCGCCAGGGTTGATGTGGGAAATGGCTACACCTTC; CDR3 protein: CASSLVARVDVGNGYTF
D gene: -; clone size: -; V gene: TRBV4-1; J gene: TRBJ2-1; CDR3 DNA: TGCGCCAGCAGCCAAGAGCGGGGTCGAAATGAGCAGTTCTTC; CDR3 protein: CASSQERGRNEQFF
D gene: TRBD1; clone size: -; V gene: TRBV6-5; J gene: TRBJ1-2; CDR3 DNA: TGTGCCAGCTTTGGACAGGGAGGAGACTATGGCTACACCTTC; CDR3 protein: CASFGQGGDYGYTF
D gene: TRBD1; clone size: -; V gene: TRBV19; J gene: TRBJ1-2; CDR3 DNA: TGTGCCAGTAGTATAGGCGGGACAGGGGCCGGCTACACCTTC; CDR3 protein: CASSIGGTGAGYTF
D gene: -; clone size: -; V gene: TRBV12-5; J gene: TRBJ1-5; CDR3 DNA: TGTGCTAGTGGTTTGGTACCGGGCCCCGATCAGCCCCAGCATTTT; CDR3 protein: CASGLVPGPDQPQHF
D gene: -; clone size: -; V gene: TRBV30; J gene: TRBJ2-1; CDR3 DNA: TGTGCCTGGGCCCAGGACTACTACAATGAGCAGTTCTTC; CDR3 protein: CAWAQDYYNEQFF
D gene: TRBD2; clone size: once; V gene: TRBV30; J gene: TRBJ2-5; CDR3 DNA: TGTGCCACCGACCTAGCGGGGGGCCAAGAGACCCAGTACTTC; CDR3 protein: CATDLAGGQETQYF
D gene: -; clone size: -; V gene: TRBV9; J gene: TRBJ2-3; CDR3 DNA: TGTGCCAGCAGCAACTACGGGGGGCCGAGTCCTACGCAGTATTTT; CDR3 protein: CASSNYGGPSPTQYF
D gene: -; clone size: -; V gene: TRBV7-2; J gene: TRBJ2-3; CDR3 DNA: TGTGCCAGCAGCGTTAGTGGGCGGGATACGCAGTATTTT; CDR3 protein: CASSVSGRDTQYF
D gene: -; clone size: -; V gene: TRBV28; J gene: TRBJ2-5; CDR3 DNA: TGTGCCAGCAGTTCCCCCGACGCGGCCCAAGAGACCCAGTACTTC; CDR3 protein: CASSSPDAAQETQYF
D gene: -; clone size: many; V gene: TRBV4-2; J gene: TRBJ1-2; CDR3 DNA: TGTGCCAGCAGCCAAGACAGGTTTGGCTACACCTTC; CDR3 protein: CASSQDRFGYTF
D gene: -; clone size: -; V gene: TRBV30; J gene: TRBJ2-3; CDR3 DNA: TGTGCCTGGAGTCCCGGGACTGCCACAGATACGCAGTATTTT; CDR3 protein: CAWSPGTATDTQYF
D gene: -; clone size: few; V gene: TRBV7-2; J gene: TRBJ2-7; CDR3 DNA: TGTGCCAGCAGCTTAGCCCTAATAACCTACGAGCAGTACTTC; CDR3 protein: CASSLALITYEQYF
D gene: -; clone size: -; V gene: TRBV5-1; J gene: TRBJ1-3; CDR3 DNA: TGCGCCAGCAGCTTGGGACAGGGAAACACCATATATTTT; CDR3 protein: CASSLGQGNTIYF
D gene: TRBD2; clone size: -; V gene: TRBV30; J gene: TRBJ2-1; CDR3 DNA: TGTGCCTGGAGTCCCCGACTAGCGGGAGGGGAGCAGTTCTTC; CDR3 protein: CAWSPRLAGGEQFF
D gene: -; clone size: -; V gene: TRBV6-1; J gene: TRBJ2-7; CDR3 DNA: TGTGCCAGCAGTAAACGGGTCCGGCAGTGGGAGCAGTACTTC; CDR3 protein: CASSKRVRQWEQYF